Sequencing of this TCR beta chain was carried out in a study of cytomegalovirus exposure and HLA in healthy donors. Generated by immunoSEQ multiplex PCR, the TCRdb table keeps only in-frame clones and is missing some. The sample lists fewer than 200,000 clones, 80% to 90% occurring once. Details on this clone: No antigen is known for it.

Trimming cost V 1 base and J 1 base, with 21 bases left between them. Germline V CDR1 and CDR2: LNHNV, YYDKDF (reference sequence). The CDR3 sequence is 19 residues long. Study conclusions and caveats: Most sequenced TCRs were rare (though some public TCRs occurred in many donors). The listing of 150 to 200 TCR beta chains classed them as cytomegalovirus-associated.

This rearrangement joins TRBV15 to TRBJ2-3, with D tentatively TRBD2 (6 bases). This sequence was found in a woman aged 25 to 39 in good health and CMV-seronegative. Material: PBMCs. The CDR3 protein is CATSRVGPGTHPGTDTQYF. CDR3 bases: TGTGCCACCAGCAGAGTTGGCCCCGGGACTCACCCAGGCACAGATACGCAGTATTTT.